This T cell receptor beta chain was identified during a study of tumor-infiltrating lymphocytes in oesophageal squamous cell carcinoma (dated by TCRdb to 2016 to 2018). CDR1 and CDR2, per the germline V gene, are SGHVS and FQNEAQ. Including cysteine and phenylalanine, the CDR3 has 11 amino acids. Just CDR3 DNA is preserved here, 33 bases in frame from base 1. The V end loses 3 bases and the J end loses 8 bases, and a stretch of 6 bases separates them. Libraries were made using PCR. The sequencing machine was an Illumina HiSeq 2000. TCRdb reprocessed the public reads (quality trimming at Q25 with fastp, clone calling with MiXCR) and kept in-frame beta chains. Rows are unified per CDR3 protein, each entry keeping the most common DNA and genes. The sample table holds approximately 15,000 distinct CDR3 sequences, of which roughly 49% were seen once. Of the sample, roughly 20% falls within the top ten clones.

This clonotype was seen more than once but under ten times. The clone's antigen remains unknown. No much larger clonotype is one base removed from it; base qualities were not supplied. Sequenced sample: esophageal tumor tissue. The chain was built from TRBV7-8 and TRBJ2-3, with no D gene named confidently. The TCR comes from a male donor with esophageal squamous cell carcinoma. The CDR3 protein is CASSFSVTQYF. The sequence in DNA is TGTGCCAGCAGCTTCTCAGTTACGCAGTATTTT.